These 10 T cell receptor beta chains came from one sample sequenced in a study of T cells in Graves' hyperthyroidism and ophthalmopathy. Amplification targeted TCR beta CDR3 regions from RNA transcripts. When the TCR CDR3 underwent first-round RT-PCR, the HTBI primer set was used. A single record per CDR3 protein comes from TCRdb applying MiXCR to the multiplex PCR reads. The sample yields around 700,000 distinct CDR3 sequences, about 17% seen once. Source material: blood. These receptors originate from a woman aged 45 to 65 with Graves' hyperthyroidism that later progressed to Graves' ophthalmopathy.

The chain employs TRBV6-5 and TRBJ1-1, with D uncertain. The V gene's germline CDR1 is MNHEY and CDR2 SVGAGI. The V end was cut by 0 bases, the J end by 1 base, with 9 bases between. CDR3 length equals 15 residues. The CDR3 region is CASSYSGRGNTEAFF. The CDR3 DNA reads as TGTGCCAGCAGTTACTCGGGCAGAGGGAACACTGAAGCTTTCTTT.

This clonotype was recorded many times. The rearrangement uses TRBV7-2 and TRBJ1-1; perhaps TRBD1 as D (6 bases). CDR1 and CDR2 (germline): SGHTA, FQGNSA. Trimming cost V 3 bases and J 2 bases, with 13 bases left between them. This CDR3 region has 15 residues. The CDR3 spells CASSLSTGRNTEAFF. DNA of the CDR3: TGTGCCAGCAGCTTGAGCACAGGGCGCAACACTGAAGCTTTCTTT. Combining the CDR3 with reference TRBV7-2 and TRBJ1-1 gives the whole variable domain GAGVSQSPSNKVTEKGKDVELRCDPISGHTALYWYRQSLGQGLEFLIYFQGNSAPDKSGLPSDRFSAERTGGSVSTLTIQRTQQEDSAVYLCASSLSTGRNTEAFFGQGTRLTVV.

This clonotype turned up a few times. The chain combines TRBV7-6 with TRBJ2-5; D might be TRBD1 or TRBD2, each matching 6 bases. The germline V gene encodes CDR1 SGHVS and CDR2 FNYEAQ. V shed 5 bases and J shed 5 bases, with 21 bases lying between them. The CDR3 contains 16 residues. The CDR3 loop is CASSLNRAGGRETQYF. In nucleotides, the CDR3 is TGTGCCAGCAGCCTCAATAGGGCTGGGGGGCGGGAGACCCAGTACTTC.

This clonotype was detected a few times. The CDR3 reads CASSLLGEPNTGELFF. CDR3 sequence (DNA): TGTGCCAGCAGCTTGCTTGGAGAGCCGAACACCGGGGAGCTGTTTTTT. The chain uses TRBV5-6 and TRBJ2-2; D call uncertain. The germline V and J ends were trimmed by 1 base and 0 bases, with 10 bases remaining between them. Germline values: CDR1 SGHDT, CDR2 YYEEEE. The CDR3 extends over 16 amino acids.

The rearrangement joins TRBV7-8 to TRBJ1-5; tentatively, D is TRBD1 (6 bases). The length of the CDR3 is 14 residues. Trimming left V 4 bases short and J 4 bases short, with 11 bases between. The germline V gene encodes CDR1 SGHVS and CDR2 FQNEAQ. The CDR3 DNA follows: TGTGCCAGCAGCTCAGGGGACCGGAATCAGCCCCAGCATTTT. Its protein product is CASSSGDRNQPQHF.

The J gene is TRBJ2-7, the V gene TRBV29-1; no clear D gene. This CDR3 has 13 residues. CDR1 and CDR2 (germline): SQVTM, ANQGSEA. V dropped 6 bases and J dropped 0 bases, with 12 bases sitting between them. The CDR3 DNA reads TGCAGCGTCGCCCCGCCGAACTCCTACGAGCAGTACTTC. Translation: CSVAPPNSYEQYF.

This clonotype has just a few counts. The rearrangement links TRBV4-1 to TRBJ2-7; D gene unclear. Looked up from germline, CDR1 is MGHRA and CDR2 is YSYEKL. The CDR3 covers 15 residues. Trimming removed 0 bases at V and 3 bases at J, with 12 bases between. DNA for the CDR3: TGCGCCAGCAGCCAAGAAGAAATACTTATCTACGAGCAGTACTTC. It encodes CASSQEEILIYEQYF.

The chain employs TRBV12-3 or TRBV12-4 and TRBJ2-3, with 9 bases identical to TRBD2. The CDR3 covers 15 residues. Trimming at V came to 5 bases and at J to 4 bases, leaving 7 bases not matched to a gene. This CDR3 is CASSPLAGMADTQYF. The CDR3 DNA sequence: TGTGCCAGCAGTCCTCTAGCGGGAATGGCAGATACGCAGTATTTT.

This chain links TRBV6-1 with TRBJ1-5; D is undetermined. V shed 11 bases and J shed 3 bases, with 11 bases lying between them. Germline V gene data show CDR1 as MNHNS and CDR2 as SASEGT. This CDR3 has 12 amino acids. The CDR3 sequence: CACGWVNQPQHF. Written as DNA, the CDR3 is TGTGCCTGTGGGTGGGTCAATCAGCCCCAGCATTTT.

This clonotype was observed many times. The V call is TRBV12-3 or TRBV12-4, the J call TRBJ2-1; 7 positions agree with TRBD1. The CDR3 is made up of 15 amino acids. V trimming: 6 bases; J trimming: 3 bases; junction bases outside the gene matches: 8. CDR3 loop: CASRLTGLDYNEQFF. Written as DNA, the CDR3 is TGTGCCAGCAGGTTGACAGGGCTCGACTACAATGAGCAGTTCTTC.